A selection of T cell receptor beta chains follows, all from one sample in a study of cytomegalovirus exposure and HLA in healthy donors. The method was immunoSEQ multiplex PCR; TCRdb's version includes in-frame clones alone and lacks a portion of them. The table has about 200,000 clones, around 77% seen once; the top ten hold roughly 3%. Input material: PBMCs. The receptors derive from a woman in her twenties or thirties in good health and CMV-seronegative. Both conserved end residues are part of each CDR3. The D gene is left open where the match is weak. Some rows mark clone size as missing; the rest say once, few, many or name a class of expanded clone.

. | TRBD1 | TRBJ1-1 | TRBV15 | CATSGFRGSMDTEAFF | TGTGCCACCAGCGGATTCAGGGGGAGTATGGACACTGAAGCTTTCTTT
. | . | TRBJ1-1 | TRBV18 | CASSWGQMNTEAFF | TGTGCCAGCTCGTGGGGCCAGATGAACACTGAAGCTTTCTTT
. | . | TRBJ2-3 | TRBV7-9 | CASSLEEYPARYF | TGTGCCAGCAGCTTAGAGGAGTATCCAGCTAGGTATTTT
. | . | TRBJ2-1 | TRBV7-9 | CATPGSGYNEQFF | TGTGCCACCCCGGGTAGCGGATACAATGAGCAGTTCTTC
few | . | TRBJ2-1 | TRBV5-1 | CASSSTSEHNEQFF | TGCGCCAGCAGCTCTACGTCCGAACACAATGAGCAGTTCTTC
. | TRBD1 | TRBJ1-2 | TRBV15 | CATSRGVVDRGSGYGYTF | TGTGCCACCAGCAGAGGAGTTGTGGACAGGGGTAGCGGCTATGGCTACACCTTC
. | . | TRBJ2-1 | TRBV18 | CASSRNTMYNEQFF | TGTGCCAGCTCACGTAACACAATGTACAATGAGCAGTTCTTC
. | . | TRBJ2-2 | TRBV5-1 | CASSLAGSSDTGELFF | TGCGCCAGCAGCTTGGCCGGGTCTTCGGACACCGGGGAGCTGTTTTTT
. | . | TRBJ1-5 | TRBV4-2 | CASSQGSQPQHF | TGTGCCAGCAGCCAAGGGAGCCAGCCCCAGCATTTT
. | . | TRBJ2-2 | TRBV27 | CASSYQGSGELFF | TGTGCCAGCAGTTATCAGGGGAGCGGGGAGCTGTTTTTT
. | . | TRBJ2-7 | TRBV2 | CASSEGRTLRNEQYF | TGTGCCAGCAGTGAAGGCAGGACTCTTCGAAACGAGCAGTACTTC
. | . | TRBJ2-3 | TRBV4-1 | CASSQDAAGITDTQYF | TGCGCCAGCAGCCAAGACGCCGCGGGGATCACAGATACGCAGTATTTT
once | . | TRBJ2-7 | TRBV19 | CASSSGDTEQYF | TGTGCCAGTAGTTCCGGGGACACCGAGCAGTACTTC
. | . | TRBJ1-4 | TRBV4-2 | CASSQAFRDTNEKLFF | TGTGCCAGCAGCCAAGCTTTCCGGGACACCAATGAAAAACTGTTTTTT
. | TRBD2 | TRBJ2-1 | TRBV2 | CASSHSAGGAYNEQFF | TGTGCCAGCAGTCACTCGGCGGGAGGAGCCTACAATGAGCAGTTCTTC
. | TRBD2 | TRBJ2-2 | TRBV4-1 | CASSRRGAGGPDGELFF | TGCGCCAGCAGCCGCCGGGGAGCGGGGGGGCCGGACGGGGAGCTGTTTTTT
. | . | TRBJ1-3 | TRBV5-1 | CASSLYSNTVNTIYF | TGCGCCAGCAGCTTGTACAGCAACACAGTAAACACCATATATTTT
. | TRBD2 | TRBJ2-7 | TRBV6-6 | CASRDSAGGGGEQYF | TGTGCCAGCAGGGATTCAGCGGGAGGGGGTGGCGAGCAGTACTTC